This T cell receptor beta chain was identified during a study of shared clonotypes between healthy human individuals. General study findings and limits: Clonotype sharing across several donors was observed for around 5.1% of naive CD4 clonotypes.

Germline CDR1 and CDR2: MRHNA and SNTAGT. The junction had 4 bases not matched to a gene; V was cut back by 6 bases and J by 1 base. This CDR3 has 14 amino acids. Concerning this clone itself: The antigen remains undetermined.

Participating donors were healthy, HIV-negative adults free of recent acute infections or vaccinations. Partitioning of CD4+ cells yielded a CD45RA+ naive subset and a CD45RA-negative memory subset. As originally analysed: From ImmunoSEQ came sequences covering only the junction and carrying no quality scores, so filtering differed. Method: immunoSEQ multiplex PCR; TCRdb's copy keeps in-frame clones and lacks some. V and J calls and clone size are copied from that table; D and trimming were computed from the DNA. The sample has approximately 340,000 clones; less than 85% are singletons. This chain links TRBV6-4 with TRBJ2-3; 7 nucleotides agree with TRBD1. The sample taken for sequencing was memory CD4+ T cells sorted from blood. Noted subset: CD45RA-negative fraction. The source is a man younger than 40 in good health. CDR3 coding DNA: TGTGCCAGCAGCTCCGGACAGGGCACAGATACGCAGTATTTT. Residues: CASSSGQGTDTQYF.